These 30 T cell receptor beta chains share one sample of origin, sequenced in a study of PD-1 blockade in classical Hodgkin lymphoma. Sample time point: cycle 4 day 1 (C4D1), after more than 5 weeks of nivolumab. There was relapse after autologous stem cell transplantation in every patient, and there was variation in brentuximab vedotin exposure. The table came from immunoSEQ multiplex PCR; TCRdb's copy has only in-frame clones and leaves some out. This sample has more than 75,000 clones, with 90% to 95% found just once. The source material was peripheral blood mononuclear cells (PBMCs), sampled before the fourth cycle of nivolumab. The receptors here all came from a human donor with classical Hodgkin lymphoma.

The rearrangement links TRBV19 to TRBJ1-4; 8 bases map to TRBD1. Germline V CDR1 and CDR2: LNHDA, SQIVND (reference sequence). The CDR3 spans 13 residues. With V trimmed by 11 bases and J by 6 bases, 8 bases remained unmatched. DNA of the CDR3: TGTGCCTCATCCAGGGGGCCCGATGAAAAACTGTTTTTT. Residues: CASSRGPDEKLFF.

This rearrangement joins TRBV19 to TRBJ1-1; no firm D call. The germline V and J ends were trimmed by 0 bases and 1 base, with 6 bases remaining between them. CDR1 and CDR2 from the germline V gene are LNHDA and SQIVND (reference sequence). The CDR3 loop spans 14 amino acids. In DNA form, the CDR3 reads TGTGCCAGTAGTATAGATCTGACGAACACTGAAGCTTTCTTT. It yields the protein CASSIDLTNTEAFF. The full variable domain, rest sourced from reference TRBV19 and TRBJ1-1, is DGGITQSPKYLFRKEGQNVTLSCEQNLNHDAMYWYRQDPGQGLRLIYYSQIVNDFQKGDIAEGYSVSREKKESFPLTVTSAQKNPTAFYLCASSIDLTNTEAFFGQGTRLTVV.

V is TRBV28 and J is TRBJ1-5; D remains unclear. Germline lookup yields CDR1 MDHEN and CDR2 SYDVKM. V was shortened by 1 base and J by 4 bases, with 8 bases between the two germline ends. This CDR3 comprises 14 residues. The CDR3 protein is CASSLLARNQPQHF. The CDR3 bases are TGTGCCAGCAGTTTATTGGCCCGAAATCAGCCCCAGCATTTT.

This clone has only a few counts. The chain has TRBV28 and TRBJ1-1; D uncertain. V gave up 3 bases and J gave up 7 bases, with 15 bases separating them. Germline lookup yields CDR1 MDHEN and CDR2 SYDVKM. The CDR3 extends over 14 amino acids. The CDR3 DNA is TGTGCCAGCAGTTTTAGGCGGCGCATAGATGAAGCTTTCTTT. Translated, it gives CASSFRRRIDEAFF.

The V gene is TRBV28, the J gene TRBJ1-2, with 10 bases that match TRBD1. The CDR3 covers 15 residues. Germline CDR1 reads MDHEN; CDR2 reads SYDVKM. J lost 2 bases, V lost 6 bases, and 6 bases had no gene match. The chain's CDR3 is CASRDRQGANYGYTF. CDR3 in DNA: TGTGCCAGCAGAGATAGACAGGGGGCCAACTATGGCTACACCTTC.

This sequence joins TRBV19 and TRBJ2-7; 8 bases map to TRBD2. Germline CDR1 LNHDA, CDR2 SQIVND (reference sequence). The CDR3 runs 14 residues. With V trimmed by 4 bases and J by 3 bases, 5 bases remained unmatched. The CDR3 is CASSTPGLVYEQYF. CDR3 nucleotide sequence: TGTGCCAGTAGTACGCCGGGACTAGTCTACGAGCAGTACTTC.

The CDR3 nucleotides are TGTGCCAGCAGCCCACGAGTAGCCGAGCAGTACTTC. Amino acid sequence: CASSPRVAEQYF. The J gene is TRBJ2-7, the V gene TRBV11-2; D unclear. V lost 5 bases to trimming and J lost 6 bases, with 11 bases between them. The CDR3 is 12 residues long. CDR1 is SGHAT, CDR2 FQNNGV, per germline.

The chain has TRBV9 and TRBJ2-3; D is uncertain. Trimming pared 4 bases from V and 3 bases from J, leaving 15 bases between. The germline V gene encodes CDR1 SGDLS and CDR2 YYNGEE. CDR3 size: 15 residues. CDR3 residues: CASSPPPDGTDTQYF. CDR3 nucleotide sequence: TGTGCCAGCAGCCCCCCGCCGGACGGGACAGATACGCAGTATTTT. The complete variable domain, with remaining parts taken from reference TRBV9 and TRBJ2-3, reads DSGVTQTPKHLITATGQRVTLRCSPRSGDLSVYWYQQSLDQGLQFLIQYYNGEERAKGNILERFSAQQFPDLHSELNLSSLELGDSALYFCASSPPPDGTDTQYFGPGTRLTVL.

This chain joins TRBV7-9 and TRBJ2-7; 10 bases are shared with TRBD2. The germline V gene has CDR1 SEHNR and CDR2 FQNEAQ (reference sequence). Trimming cost V 1 base and J 4 bases; bases outside gene matches: 10. There are 17 residues in the CDR3. The CDR3 is CASSLGGLARGEYEQYF. CDR3 coding DNA: TGTGCCAGCAGCTTAGGGGGACTAGCGAGAGGAGAGTACGAGCAGTACTTC.

This clone was seen only once. The chain couples TRBV19 to TRBJ1-5; TRBD1 matches 10 bases. This CDR3 spans 14 amino acids. The ends lost 8 bases at V and 4 bases at J; junction bases unmatched: 5. The germline V gene encodes CDR1 LNHDA and CDR2 SQIVND (reference sequence). CDR3: CASEDRGRNQPQHF. The CDR3, as DNA: TGTGCCAGTGAAGACAGGGGGCGGAATCAGCCCCAGCATTTT.

The CDR3 bases are TGTGCCAGCAGTGGGCGGACAGGGGTGGCTGAAAAACTGTTTTTT. Its translation: CASSGRTGVAEKLFF. The chain recombines TRBV6-1 with TRBJ1-4, with TRBD1 identical over 9 bases. The V segment lost 4 bases and the J segment 7 bases; nucleotides outside the gene matches: 7. The CDR3 consists of 15 residues. In germline, CDR1 is MNHNS, CDR2 SASEGT.

The chain uses TRBV30 and TRBJ2-1, with TRBD2 matching over 7 bases. There are 14 residues in the CDR3. Per the germline V gene, CDR1 is GTSNPN and CDR2 is SVGIG (reference sequence). The CDR3: CARGGWRGYNEQFF. CDR3 coding DNA: TGTGCTCGCGGGGGATGGAGAGGGTACAATGAGCAGTTCTTC.

J is TRBJ1-3 and V is TRBV30; D is undetermined. V dropped 3 bases and J dropped 0 bases, with 6 bases sitting between them. The CDR3 spans 13 residues. CDR1 GTSNPN and CDR2 SVGIG come from the germline V gene (reference sequence). In DNA, the CDR3 is TGTGCCTGGAGCGGCAGCTCTGGAAACACCATATATTTT. Encoded protein: CAWSGSSGNTIYF.

A single count supports this clone. V is TRBV6-1 and J is TRBJ2-7, with TRBD1 as a possible D gene (6 bases). V was pared by 6 bases and J by 2 bases, with 11 bases between. CDR3 length: 13 amino acids. Germline CDR1 MNHNS, CDR2 SASEGT. This chain's CDR3 is CASRRDTPYEQYF. As DNA, the CDR3 is TGTGCCAGCAGACGGGACACCCCCTACGAGCAGTACTTC.

The chain uses TRBV7-9 and TRBJ1-2, with D maybe TRBD1 (5 bases). V was shortened by 5 bases and J by 3 bases, with 16 bases between the two germline ends. This CDR3 has 15 amino acids. The V gene's germline CDR1 is SEHNR and CDR2 FQNEAQ (reference sequence). For the CDR3, the DNA is TGTGCCAGCAGCCCCGAATTTTCGACAGACTATGGCTACACCTTC. This translates into CASSPEFSTDYGYTF.

This chain joins TRBV5-8 and TRBJ2-3; the match to TRBD1 covers 10 bases. CDR1 is SGHTS, CDR2 YDEGEE, per germline. With V trimmed by 0 bases and J by 3 bases, 10 bases remained unmatched. The CDR3 totals 18 residues. Here the CDR3 DNA reads TGTGCCAGCAGCTTGGGTACCGTCCCGGGACAGGGGACAGATACGCAGTATTTT. The encoded protein is CASSLGTVPGQGTDTQYF.

The J gene is TRBJ2-7, the V gene TRBV25-1, with D possibly TRBD2 on 5 matching bases. The CDR3 runs to 13 residues. V lost 6 bases and J lost 1, with 10 bases in between. Germline V lookup: CDR1 MGHDK, CDR2 SYGVNS. CDR3 DNA sequence: TGTGCCAGCAGGCGAGCGGCTTCCTACGAGCAGTACTTC. Translating gives CASRRAASYEQYF.

V is TRBV2 and J is TRBJ2-7; D may be TRBD1 or TRBD2 (5 bases each). CDR3 length: 12 amino acids. The V gene's germline CDR1 is SNHLY and CDR2 FYNNEI. V lost 7 bases and J lost 4, with 11 bases in between. The CDR3 nucleotides read TGTGCCAGCATCGAGGGACGTTACGAGCAGTACTTC. It translates to CASIEGRYEQYF.

The chain uses TRBV29-1 and TRBJ1-1; no reliable D call. The germline V and J ends were trimmed by 3 bases and 5 bases, with 7 bases remaining between them. Germline loops: CDR1 SQVTM, CDR2 ANQGSEA. The CDR3 loop spans 11 amino acids. The CDR3 bases are TGCAGCGTTGATATAACGACTGAAGCTTTCTTT. Amino acid sequence: CSVDITTEAFF.

CDR3 in amino acids: CASSFPEVNTEAFF. The CDR3 coding sequence is TGTGCCAGCAGCTTCCCGGAGGTGAACACTGAAGCTTTCTTT. This chain connects TRBV7-8 to TRBJ1-1, with D uncertain. Germline V gene sequence: CDR1 SGHVS, CDR2 FQNEAQ. The CDR3 has 14 amino acids. Trimming stripped 3 bases from V and 0 bases from J, with 8 bases between.

V gene TRBV15 combines with J gene TRBJ2-1; 8 nucleotides match TRBD2. V was pared by 2 bases and J by 6 bases, with 15 bases of the junction left unmatched. This CDR3 has 18 amino acids. Germline-derived CDR1 and CDR2 are LNHNV and YYDKDF (reference sequence). Here the CDR3 reads CATSRYRGGTGRVNEQFF. For the CDR3, the DNA is TGTGCCACCAGCAGATACCGGGGGGGAACCGGGAGGGTCAATGAGCAGTTCTTC. Full variable domain (remainder filled in from reference TRBV15 and TRBJ2-1): DAMVIQNPRYQVTQFGKPVTLSCSQTLNHNVMYWYQQKSSQAPKLLFHYYDKDFNNEADTPDNFQSRRPNTSFCFLDIRSPGLGDTAMYLCATSRYRGGTGRVNEQFFGPGTRLTVL.

The chain employs TRBV15 and TRBJ2-3; TRBD2 matches 7 bases. The CDR3 is made up of 15 amino acids. CDR1 LNHNV and CDR2 YYDKDF come from the germline V gene (reference sequence). After removal of 3 bases from V and 0 bases from J, the junction contained 3 bases not matched to a gene. The CDR3 sequence is CATSRGGYSTDTQYF. CDR3 nucleotides: TGTGCCACCAGCAGGGGGGGGTATAGCACAGATACGCAGTATTTT.

This chain links TRBV19 with TRBJ1-4, with unresolved D. This CDR3 has 16 amino acids. The ends were cut back, 7 bases at V and 7 bases at J, with 22 bases in the middle. Germline V lookup: CDR1 LNHDA, CDR2 SQIVND (reference sequence). CDR3 bases: TGTGCCAGTACCAGCCTAAAAGGAAGCGTTGGTGAAAAACTGTTTTTT. It translates to CASTSLKGSVGEKLFF. Supplemented by reference TRBV19 and TRBJ1-4, the full variable domain reads DGGITQSPKYLFRKEGQNVTLSCEQNLNHDAMYWYRQDPGQGLRLIYYSQIVNDFQKGDIAEGYSVSREKKESFPLTVTSAQKNPTAFYLCASTSLKGSVGEKLFFGSGTQLSVL.

Here the CDR3 reads CASRQGSYNEQFF. The DNA for the CDR3 is TGCGCCAGCAGACAGGGGTCCTACAATGAGCAGTTCTTC. This chain uses TRBV10-2 with TRBJ2-1; 7 bases fit TRBD1. V lost 6 bases and J lost 1; bases outside the gene matches: 0. This CDR3 is built from 13 residues. Germline CDR1 reads WSHSY; CDR2 reads SAAADI.

The J gene is TRBJ2-3, the V gene TRBV7-2; 14 bases are shared with TRBD2. The germline CDR1 and CDR2 sequences are SGHTA and FQGNSA. CDR3 size: 14 residues. Losses at the gene ends were 5 bases for V and 6 bases for J; bases not matched to a gene: 1. The CDR3 DNA sequence: TGTGCCAGCAGCAGACTAGCGGGAGGGGATACGCAGTATTTT. Translated: CASSRLAGGDTQYF.

The gene calls are TRBV6-1 and TRBJ2-3, with D maybe TRBD1 (6 bases). CDR3 size: 15 residues. Germline V gene data show CDR1 as MNHNS and CDR2 as SASEGT. V was trimmed by 2 bases and J by 3 bases, leaving 12 bases between them. The CDR3 DNA is TGTGCCAGCAGTGAATGGGTGGACAGAACAGATACGCAGTATTTT. Protein: CASSEWVDRTDTQYF.

The chain joins TRBV9 to TRBJ2-5; either TRBD1 or TRBD2 may fit D (5 bases each). Germline-derived CDR1 and CDR2 are SGDLS and YYNGEE. Trimming removed 4 bases at V and 4 bases at J, with 23 bases between. The CDR3 spans 17 residues. CDR3 region: CASSPGFGEPRGETQYF. As DNA, the CDR3 is TGTGCCAGCAGCCCTGGGTTTGGGGAGCCGAGGGGAGAGACCCAGTACTTC.

This clone was seen only a few times. The V and J genes are TRBV12-5 and TRBJ1-4; D is unresolved. Germline V gene data show CDR1 as LGHNT and CDR2 as FRNRAP. Trimming removed 0 bases at V and 4 bases at J, with 9 bases between. The CDR3 length is 15 residues. Here the CDR3 DNA reads TGTGCTAGTGGTTTGGTAGAAGGGCTTAATGAAAAACTGTTTTTT. As protein: CASGLVEGLNEKLFF.

The chain couples TRBV14 to TRBJ1-4; the D is unclear. Looked up from germline, CDR1 is SGHDN and CDR2 is FVKESK. Trimming shortened V by 1 base and J by 7 bases, and 13 bases separated the two germline ends. This CDR3 is built from 15 residues. The CDR3 reads CASSQVLGGGEKLFF. CDR3 coding DNA: TGTGCCAGCAGCCAAGTGCTGGGAGGTGGTGAAAAACTGTTTTTT.

The V call is TRBV7-9, the J call TRBJ2-3, with D perhaps TRBD1 or TRBD2 (5 bases each). The CDR3 has 14 residues. The germline V gene encodes CDR1 SEHNR and CDR2 FQNEAQ (reference sequence). V was shortened by 1 base and J by 3 bases, with 8 bases between the two germline ends. CDR3 region: CASSLGEGTDTQYF. CDR3 DNA: TGTGCCAGCAGCTTAGGTGAGGGGACAGATACGCAGTATTTT.